This section outlines one T cell receptor (beta chain) sequence together with its context. A much larger clone is a single base away; this may be a read error. The record originates from a study of molecular identifiers for immune sequencing clone quantification. Using its own MiXCR run on the PCR reads, TCRdb lists one record per CDR3 protein. The sample carries about 320,000 distinct CDR3 sequences, 20% to 25% recorded once. Source material: naive CD8+ T cells from blood, with Jurkat cell RNA spiked in. Subset specified: FACS-sorted CD8+CD4-CCR7+CD45RA+ naive T cells. The TCR was taken from a human donor in good health. Some libraries in this study had Jurkat cell RNA spiked in.

CDR3 region: CASSLRGLRQPQHF. CDR3 in DNA: TGTGCCAGCAGTTTACGGGGACTACGTCAGCCCCAGCATTTT. The rearrangement links TRBV12-3 or TRBV12-4 to TRBJ1-5, with a possible D match to TRBD1 (5 bases). This CDR3 region has 14 residues. V was trimmed by 2 bases and J by 6 bases, leaving 11 bases between them.